The 17 T cell receptor beta chains in this list originate from one sample, sequenced in a study of T cell repertoires in cytomegalovirus infection. TCRdb fed the reads into MiXCR, producing one record per CDR3 protein. This table has hundreds of thousands of distinct CDR3 sequences, about a sixth appearing once. The material sequenced was PBMCs. The origin of the receptors is a human donor in good health (CMV status not recorded). Some clones in this sample may be carry-over from other donors' samples.

This chain joins TRBV2 and TRBJ2-5, with D maybe TRBD1 (5 bases). This CDR3 is 13 amino acids long. Germline CDR1 and CDR2: SNHLY and FYNNEI. V lost 6 bases, J lost 1 base, and 9 bases lay in between. CDR3 nucleotide sequence: TGTGCCAGCAGGGCCGACAGCCAAGAGACCCAGTACTTC. Amino acids: CASRADSQETQYF.

This clonotype has a handful of counts. The chain recombines TRBV10-3 with TRBJ2-1; 11 bases match TRBD1. Per germline, CDR1 ENHRY and CDR2 SYGVKD. There are 15 residues in the CDR3. V was clipped by 1 base and J by 7 bases; unmatched bases: 3. The CDR3 loop is CAISEFGQGANEQFF. For the CDR3, the DNA is TGTGCCATCAGTGAGTTTGGACAGGGGGCGAATGAGCAGTTCTTC.

This clonotype occurred a few times. The chain couples TRBV18 to TRBJ2-2; possibly TRBD1 for D (5 bases). Germline V gives CDR1 KGHSH, CDR2 LQKENI. The germline V and J ends were trimmed by 3 bases and 0 bases, with 8 bases remaining between them. CDR3 size: 15 residues. The CDR3 reads CASSPGHPNTGELFF. In nucleotides, the CDR3 is TGTGCCAGCTCACCCGGACATCCGAACACCGGGGAGCTGTTTTTT. Full variable domain (remainder filled in from reference TRBV18 and TRBJ2-2): NAGVMQNPRHLVRRRGQEARLRCSPMKGHSHVYWYRQLPEEGLKFMVYLQKENIIDESGMPKERFSAEFPKEGPSILRIQQVVRGDSAAYFCASSPGHPNTGELFFGEGSRLTVL.

The CDR3 coding sequence is TGTGCCAGCAGCCTAAGTCACGGCGGGCTGACAGATACGCAGTATTTT. This encodes CASSLSHGGLTDTQYF. This chain connects TRBV7-6 to TRBJ2-3; the D gene is possibly TRBD2 (5 bases). This CDR3 has 16 residues. Trimming left V 5 bases short and J 3 bases short, with 18 bases between. From germline, CDR1 is SGHVS and CDR2 FNYEAQ.

The genes are TRBV24-1 and TRBJ2-3, with 8 bases that match TRBD1. CDR3 length equals 17 residues. The V gene end was trimmed by 4 bases and the J gene end by 5 bases; junction bases not matched to a gene: 13. Germline CDR1 is KGHDR and CDR2 is SFDVKD. CDR3 sequence (DNA): TGTGCCACCAGTGAAGCCCAGGGGGCGCAGGACCAAGATACGCAGTATTTT. Amino acids: CATSEAQGAQDQDTQYF.

This clonotype was seen only a few times. J is TRBJ1-1 and V is TRBV23-1, with 9 bases identical to TRBD1. TRBV23-1 is classed as an ORF, of uncertain function. This CDR3 is built from 19 residues. V was pared by 6 bases and J by 3 bases, with 20 bases of the junction left unmatched. The CDR3 bases are TGCGCCAGCAGGCGATTGGACAGGGGTTTGGAGGACGAGTACACTGAAGCTTTCTTT. As protein: CASRRLDRGLEDEYTEAFF.

The chain couples TRBV12-3 or TRBV12-4 to TRBJ2-4; D possibly matches TRBD1 or TRBD2 (6 bases each). The CDR3 is made up of 14 amino acids. The V and J ends lost 0 bases and 9 bases respectively, with 12 bases between them. CDR3 in amino acids: CASSLARDIGIQYF. As DNA, the CDR3 is TGTGCCAGCAGTTTAGCGCGGGACATTGGCATTCAGTACTTC.

This clonotype has more than one count but fewer than ten. J is TRBJ2-1 and V is TRBV2, with D possibly TRBD1 on 5 matching bases. Germline V CDR1 and CDR2: SNHLY, FYNNEI. V was cut by 6 bases and J by 9 bases, with 12 bases left in between. This CDR3 contains 12 residues. CDR3 amino acids: CASRGDSGEQFF. DNA for the CDR3: TGTGCCAGCAGAGGGGATTCTGGTGAGCAGTTCTTC.

This chain connects TRBV19 to TRBJ2-2; weak D call: TRBD1 (6 bases). Germline values: CDR1 LNHDA, CDR2 SQIVND (reference sequence). The CDR3 is 15 residues long. V was shortened by 3 bases and J by 5 bases, with 13 bases between the two germline ends. CDR3 sequence: CASSMLTGYTGELFF. CDR3 DNA sequence: TGTGCCAGTAGTATGTTGACAGGTTATACCGGGGAGCTGTTTTTT. The variable domain in full, with the rest retrieved from reference TRBV19 and TRBJ2-2, is DGGITQSPKYLFRKEGQNVTLSCEQNLNHDAMYWYRQDPGQGLRLIYYSQIVNDFQKGDIAEGYSVSREKKESFPLTVTSAQKNPTAFYLCASSMLTGYTGELFFGEGSRLTVL.

This clonotype showed up many times. V gene TRBV7-9 combines with J gene TRBJ1-2, with a tentative D call TRBD1 (6 bases). The V gene's germline CDR1 is SEHNR and CDR2 FQNEAQ (reference sequence). This CDR3 region has 16 residues. V was pared by 3 bases and J by 0 bases, with 14 bases between. The CDR3 here is CASSLWGHPANYGYTF. In DNA form, the CDR3 reads TGTGCCAGCAGCTTGTGGGGACATCCAGCTAACTATGGCTACACCTTC.

The V and J genes are TRBV28 and TRBJ2-3; TRBD1 agrees at 7 bases. The CDR3 has 17 amino acids. From germline, CDR1 is MDHEN and CDR2 SYDVKM. With 5 bases clipped from V and 0 bases from J, the junction kept 11 bases outside the gene matches. The CDR3 DNA reads as TGTGCCAGCAGTCTCGAGACAGGGCCATATAGCACAGATACGCAGTATTTT. It yields the protein CASSLETGPYSTDTQYF.

This clonotype was observed a few times. The chain employs TRBV20-1 and TRBJ2-5, with a possible D match to TRBD2 (6 bases). V dropped 3 bases and J dropped 3 bases, with 11 bases sitting between them. Germline values: CDR1 DFQATT, CDR2 SNEGSKA (reference sequence). This CDR3 spans 13 amino acids. CDR3 region: CSARGGGEETQYF. In DNA, the CDR3 is TGCAGTGCTAGGGGAGGCGGTGAAGAGACCCAGTACTTC.

Ten or more counts support this clonotype. The rearrangement joins TRBV7-8 to TRBJ2-7, with D perhaps assigned TRBD1 or TRBD2 (5 bases each). Germline-derived CDR1 and CDR2 are SGHVS and FQNEAQ. V lost 4 bases and J 2 bases, leaving 15 bases between the germline ends. This CDR3 region has 15 residues. The CDR3 bases are TGTGCCAGCAGCTCCCTAGGTGGGGGTGCCTACGAGCAGTACTTC. This sequence encodes CASSSLGGGAYEQYF.

This clonotype was picked up many times. The chain is built from TRBV6-6 and TRBJ1-2; 10 bases match TRBD1. V shed 5 bases, J shed 6 bases, and the junction held 12 bases outside the gene matches. In germline, CDR1 is MNHNY, CDR2 SVGAGI (reference sequence). The length of the CDR3 is 16 residues. The CDR3 DNA is TGTGCCAGCAGTAGCTCGGGACAGGGGCTTGTGGATGGCTACACCTTC. It encodes CASSSSGQGLVDGYTF.

This clonotype was counted between two and nine times. DNA of the CDR3: TGTGCCAGCAGCTTAGTATCAGGTGAAGCTTTCTTT. Translated, it gives CASSLVSGEAFF. The V gene is TRBV7-8, the J gene TRBJ1-1; D uncertain. Germline V lookup: CDR1 SGHVS, CDR2 FQNEAQ. The CDR3 sequence is 12 residues long. Trimming pared 1 base from V and 7 bases from J, leaving 7 bases between.

This chain joins TRBV28 and TRBJ1-2; D not resolved. This CDR3 has 15 residues. Germline V gives CDR1 MDHEN, CDR2 SYDVKM. Trimming removed 6 bases from V and 0 bases from J, with 14 bases in between. For the CDR3, the DNA is TGTGCCAGCAGCCCCCTTGGGAGCTCTAACTATGGCTACACCTTC. It is translated as CASSPLGSSNYGYTF.

The table lists this clonotype with many counts. The V gene is TRBV12-3 or TRBV12-4, the J gene TRBJ1-5; no clear D. CDR3 size: 13 residues. V gave up 5 bases and J gave up 0 bases, with 5 bases separating them. CDR3 coding DNA: TGTGCCAGCAGTCTGAATAGCAATCAGCCCCAGCATTTT. Residues: CASSLNSNQPQHF.